This entry is about one T cell receptor beta chain. The authors reverse transcribed roughly 0.5 to 1 ug RNA with random hexamers. Amplification of TCR beta CDR3 by immunoSEQ multiplex PCR spanned 54 Vbeta and 13 Jbeta. TCRdb re-called the immunoSEQ multiplex PCR reads with MiXCR, one entry per CDR3 protein. Here the sample spans 100,000 to 150,000 distinct CDR3 sequences, over 75% being singletons. The data originate from a study of CD8 T cells in Susac syndrome. Sequencing targeted TCR beta in blood CD8+ and CD4+ T cells. Germline V CDR1 and CDR2: SEHNR, FQNEAQ (reference sequence). The CDR3 has 13 residues. Trimming removed 5 bases from V and 6 bases from J; junction bases left unmatched: 6.

The sample comprised CD8+ T cells from PBMCs. The source of this sequence is a human donor with multiple sclerosis. The chain links TRBV7-9 to TRBJ1-2; 7 bases are shared with TRBD1. CDR3 sequence (DNA): TGTGCCAGCAGCATTGGGACAGAGAATGGCTACACCTTC. Protein: CASSIGTENGYTF.